This is a list of T cell receptor beta chains from one sample in a study of T cell responses to AZD1222 COVID-19 vaccine. Profiled with immunoSEQ multiplex PCR; TCRdb holds only in-frame clones, not every one. Of 110,000 to 150,000 clones in the sample, 92% were seen once. The sequencing used peripheral blood, collected 28 days after the second AZD1222 dose. These receptors originate from an adult who received the AZD1222 COVID-19 vaccine. The CDR3 runs from the conserved cysteine through the conserved F or W.

v_call cdr3_aa
TRBV20-1 CSASLGNYGYTF
TRBV20-1 CSASLTGSYTF
TRBV25-1 CASSDYRTGLDYEQYF
TRBV19 CASSDPGTGARGYTF
TRBV5-1 CASRHDRFGYTF
TRBV7-2 CASSLSRDRSSYEQYF
TRBV6-5 CASSYSNLGNYEQYF
TRBV11-2 CASSSGTSGTGELFF
TRBV6-5 CASSDPRREQYF
TRBV28 CASNRGGWDSNQPQHF
TRBV18 CASSKGANYGYTF
TRBV7-2 CASSLVGGGSGANVLTF
TRBV28 CASSLSLGGADTQYF
TRBV24-1 CATSDRDRTFGEQFF
TRBV12-3/TRBV12-4 CASSRTQMNIQYF
TRBV24-1 CATSESGVETQYF
TRBV19 CASSWGLAVPGEQFF
TRBV4-3 CASSQESASDYNEQFF
TRBV7-2 CASSFRDLGGTQYF
TRBV5-1 CASSREGHTGELFF
TRBV7-9 CASSSGTANTGELFF
TRBV28 CASSNTGSGELFF
TRBV19 CASSIPTSGRGTGELFF
TRBV6-1 CASSEAGPNTEAFF
TRBV28 CASRRTSGRQYEQYF
TRBV6-5 CASTSDYGYTF
TRBV7-2 CASSSTAYTGELFF
TRBV7-9 CASSPGSDRKAFF
TRBV11-3 CASSLGGRTDTQYF
TRBV6-1 CASSEVEGGHYGYTF
TRBV18 CASSLPTGPYEQYF
TRBV7-9 CASSPHTVYSNQPQHF
TRBV6-4 CASRADRVGGHTEAFF
TRBV6-1 CASSDREYNEQFF
TRBV20-1 CSATQAIEQYF